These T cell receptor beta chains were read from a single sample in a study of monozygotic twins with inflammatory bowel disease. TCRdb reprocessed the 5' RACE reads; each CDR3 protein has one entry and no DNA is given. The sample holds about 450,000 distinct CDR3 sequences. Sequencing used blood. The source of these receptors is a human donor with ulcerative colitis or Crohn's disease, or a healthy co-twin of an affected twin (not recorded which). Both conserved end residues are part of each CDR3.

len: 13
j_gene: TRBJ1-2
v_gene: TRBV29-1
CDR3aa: CSVAGQGALGYTF

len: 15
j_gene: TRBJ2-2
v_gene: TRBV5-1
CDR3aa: CASTGQGAGTGELFF

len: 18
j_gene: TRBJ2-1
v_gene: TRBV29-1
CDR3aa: CSVELGLAIKLAYNEQFF

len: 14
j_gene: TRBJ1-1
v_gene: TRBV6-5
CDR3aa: CASSLSPQNTEAFF

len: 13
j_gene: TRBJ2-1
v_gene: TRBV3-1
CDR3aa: CASSQDTPGEQFF

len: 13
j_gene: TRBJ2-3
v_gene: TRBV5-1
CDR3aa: CASSHISTDTQYF

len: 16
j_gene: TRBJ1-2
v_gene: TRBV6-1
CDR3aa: CASSTFGGGANYGYTF

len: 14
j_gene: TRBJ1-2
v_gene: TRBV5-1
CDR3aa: CASSLADTNYGYTF

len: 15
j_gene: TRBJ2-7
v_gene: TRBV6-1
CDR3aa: CASSRTDSSSHEQYF

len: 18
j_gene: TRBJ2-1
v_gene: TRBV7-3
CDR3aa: CASSSRSGGALYNNEQFF

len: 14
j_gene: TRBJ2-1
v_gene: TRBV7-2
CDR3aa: CASTQPGQGFEQFF

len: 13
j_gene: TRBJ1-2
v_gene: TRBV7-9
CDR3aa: CASSLEDLGGYTF

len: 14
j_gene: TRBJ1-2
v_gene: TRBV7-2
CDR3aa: CASSQRQAPGGYTF

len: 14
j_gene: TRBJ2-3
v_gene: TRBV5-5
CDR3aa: CASSLMPLTDTQYF

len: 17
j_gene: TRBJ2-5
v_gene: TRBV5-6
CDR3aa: CASSLGVAGGEGETQYF

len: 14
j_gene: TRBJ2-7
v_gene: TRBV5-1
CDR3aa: CASSSGGRDYEQYF